The rows below give T cell receptor beta chains drawn from one sample of a study of vaccination and CD4 T cells after COVID-19. Which antigens these TCRs recognize remains unknown. TCRdb recomputed calls from the PCR reads with MiXCR, one row per CDR3 protein. The sample has roughly 9,800 distinct CDR3 sequences, roughly 36% seen once. What was sequenced was CD4+ T cells from blood, cultured in vitro. Receptor source: a human donor in good health. The CDR3 runs from the conserved cysteine through the conserved F or W. A D gene is named only where the DNA matches it firmly. Size values are once, few and many counts, or a class for expanded clones, and some rows have none.

cdr3_nt | cdr3_aa | v_call | clone_size | j_call | d_call
TGTGCCAGTAGAAAGGACAGGGCCATCAATCAGCCCCAGCATTTT | CASRKDRAINQPQHF | TRBV19 | NA | TRBJ1-5 | TRBD1
TGTGCCAGCAGTCCGCGACAGGGATACTCCTACGAGCAGTACTTC | CASSPRQGYSYEQYF | TRBV27 | NA | TRBJ2-7 | TRBD1
TGCAGTGCTAGAGGACTAGCGGGAACCTACAATGAGCAGTTCTTC | CSARGLAGTYNEQFF | TRBV20-1 | NA | TRBJ2-1 | TRBD2
TGTGCCAGCAAGTTAACAGGGGTCGACACCGGGGAGCTGTTTTTT | CASKLTGVDTGELFF | TRBV2 | NA | TRBJ2-2 | TRBD1
TGTGCCAGCAGCGCCCCGGGACTAGCAACCCACGAGCAGTACTTC | CASSAPGLATHEQYF | TRBV7-2 | NA | TRBJ2-7 | TRBD2
TGTGCCAGCAGTCGCGGACAGGGGGCGCGCGGCAATCAGCCCCAGCATTTT | CASSRGQGARGNQPQHF | TRBV7-9 | NA | TRBJ1-5 | TRBD1
TGTGCCAGCAGTCCCCGGACTAGATCGGAGTCCCAGTACTTC | CASSPRTRSESQYF | TRBV27 | once | TRBJ2-5 | TRBD2
TGTGCCAGCAGTTTGGGCAGACCTAACTATGGCTACACCTTC | CASSLGRPNYGYTF | TRBV6-5 | NA | TRBJ1-2 | NA
TGTGCCAGCAGTGAATCTACCGCTTCGGAGACCCAGTACTTC | CASSESTASETQYF | TRBV25-1 | NA | TRBJ2-5 | NA
TGCAGCGTGGGGCTCTTAGGGGGTAGTGAAAAACTGTTTTTT | CSVGLLGGSEKLFF | TRBV29-1 | NA | TRBJ1-4 | NA
TGTGCCAGCAGCCTCGCAGGGCTTACTTTCTATGGCTACACCTTC | CASSLAGLTFYGYTF | TRBV7-9 | few | TRBJ1-2 | NA
TGTGCCAGCAGCCAAATCGAGCGGGAGGGCCCGGAGACCCAGTACTTC | CASSQIEREGPETQYF | TRBV6-2/TRBV6-3 | few | TRBJ2-5 | TRBD2
TGTGCCAGCAGTGACGCCTCAAAGGGGGCTGCACCCCTCCACTTT | CASSDASKGAAPLHF | TRBV28 | NA | TRBJ1-6 | TRBD1
TGTGCCACCAGCAGAGTCTCTGGCGTGGCCTACAATGAGCAGTTCTTC | CATSRVSGVAYNEQFF | TRBV15 | few | TRBJ2-1 | NA
TGTGCCACCAGTGATACAACAGGGGTTGTCTATGGCTACACCTTC | CATSDTTGVVYGYTF | TRBV24-1 | NA | TRBJ1-2 | TRBD1
TGTGCCAGCAGTCCAAACAGGGATCGAACTGAAGCTTTCTTT | CASSPNRDRTEAFF | TRBV6-1 | NA | TRBJ1-1 | NA
TGTGCCACCAGTGATCCGACTAGCGCCTACGAGCAGTACTTC | CATSDPTSAYEQYF | TRBV24-1 | NA | TRBJ2-7 | TRBD2
TGTGCCAGCAGCTCGGGACAGCCGTTCCCCCCCTGGGGCTACACCTTC | CASSSGQPFPPWGYTF | TRBV7-9 | NA | TRBJ1-2 | TRBD1
TGCAGTGCTGCAACGGGAGTTGGCACAGATACGCAGTATTTT | CSAATGVGTDTQYF | TRBV20-1 | NA | TRBJ2-3 | NA
TGCAGTGCTGCACGGACTACCCGCCAAGAGACCCAGTACTTC | CSAARTTRQETQYF | TRBV20-1 | NA | TRBJ2-5 | NA
TGCAGTGCCCTGGGGGCACAAGAGACCCAGTACTTC | CSALGAQETQYF | TRBV20-1 | few | TRBJ2-5 | NA
TGCGCCAGCAGCCGATCCGGGGGTAGTGAGGATGGCTACACCTTC | CASSRSGGSEDGYTF | TRBV5-1 | NA | TRBJ1-2 | NA
TGTGCCATCGCTAGCGGGGGCGGGGAGCTGTTTTTT | CAIASGGGELFF | TRBV10-3 | few | TRBJ2-2 | TRBD2
TGCAGCGTGATGGGACGGAACTCTGGAAACACCATATATTTT | CSVMGRNSGNTIYF | TRBV29-1 | NA | TRBJ1-3 | NA
TGTGCCAGCGCGGCCGTCGGCGGGGAGCTGTTTTTT | CASAAVGGELFF | TRBV2 | NA | TRBJ2-2 | NA
TGCAGCGTTGAAGATCGCCTCGGGACTCCGTATGAGACCCAGTACTTC | CSVEDRLGTPYETQYF | TRBV29-1 | once | TRBJ2-5 | NA
TGCAGTGCCTCCGGGACAGCAAACACCGGGGAGCTGTTTTTT | CSASGTANTGELFF | TRBV20-1 | few | TRBJ2-2 | TRBD1
TGTGCCAGCAGTTTATCGGCTAGCGGGAGGGCCATAAACATTCAGTACTTC | CASSLSASGRAINIQYF | TRBV28 | NA | TRBJ2-4 | TRBD2
TGTGCCAGCAGTTCGCCGGGACAGGGGAATAACATTCAGTACTTC | CASSSPGQGNNIQYF | TRBV28 | NA | TRBJ2-4 | TRBD1
TGTGCCAGCATGACTAGCGGAGAGACCCAGTACTTC | CASMTSGETQYF | TRBV2 | NA | TRBJ2-5 | TRBD2
TGTGCCAGCAGTGCCCGATCGGTGGGCTACACCTTC | CASSARSVGYTF | TRBV28 | NA | TRBJ1-2 | NA
TGTGCCAGCAGTTCCAGGACCCGTCTAAGGGAGCTGTTTTTT | CASSSRTRLRELFF | TRBV27 | NA | TRBJ2-2 | NA
TGCGCCAGCAGCCCCTGGGGACTAGCGGTCTCCTACGAGCAGTACTTC | CASSPWGLAVSYEQYF | TRBV5-1 | NA | TRBJ2-7 | TRBD2
TGTGCCAGCAGCAACCCGACATTGACCTATAATTCACCCCTCCACTTT | CASSNPTLTYNSPLHF | TRBV28 | NA | TRBJ1-6 | NA
TGCGCCAGCAGCGGGGGGGGGACTAGCGACTACAATGAGCAGTTCTTC | CASSGGGTSDYNEQFF | TRBV5-1 | NA | TRBJ2-1 | TRBD2
TGTGCCAGCACTCTAGCGAACACAGATACGCAGTATTTT | CASTLANTDTQYF | TRBV27 | NA | TRBJ2-3 | NA
TGTGCCAGCAATATAGCGGGAGGGCAGGAGACCCAGTACTTC | CASNIAGGQETQYF | TRBV6-1 | NA | TRBJ2-5 | TRBD2
TGTGCCAGCAGCTTTGCCCTAGGTGGAGATACGCAGTATTTT | CASSFALGGDTQYF | TRBV7-2 | few | TRBJ2-3 | NA
TGTGCCAGCAGTTACGGTAGCGGGAGGGCCTACAATGAGCAGTTCTTC | CASSYGSGRAYNEQFF | TRBV6-2/TRBV6-3 | NA | TRBJ2-1 | TRBD2
TGTGCCAGCAGCCTGACTAGCGGACAAGAGACCCAGTACTTC | CASSLTSGQETQYF | TRBV7-3 | NA | TRBJ2-5 | TRBD2
TGCGCCAGCATCCCGTCCCTAGCAACCTACGAGCAGTACTTC | CASIPSLATYEQYF | TRBV10-1 | NA | TRBJ2-7 | NA
TGTGCCAGCAGCCCCGACCTTAGAGGAGGCTACGAGCAGTACTTC | CASSPDLRGGYEQYF | TRBV11-2 | NA | TRBJ2-7 | NA
TGTGCCTGGACTCAGGGGCGGTCTGGGGCCAACGTCCTGACTTTC | CAWTQGRSGANVLTF | TRBV30 | NA | TRBJ2-6 | NA
TGTGCCAGCAGTTACTCGTTGTACCAAGAGACCCAGTACTTC | CASSYSLYQETQYF | TRBV6-5 | NA | TRBJ2-5 | NA
TGTGCCAGCAGCAGAGGGGAGAGGCAAGAGACCCAGTACTTC | CASSRGERQETQYF | TRBV11-2 | NA | TRBJ2-5 | NA
TGTGCCAGCAGTTACTCTAGCAGCTACGAGCAGTACTTC | CASSYSSSYEQYF | TRBV6-5 | few | TRBJ2-7 | NA
TGTGCCAGCAGCTCGACAGGGCCCGACTATAGGGCGGATTACTTC | CASSSTGPDYRADYF | TRBV7-9 | NA | TRBJ2-4 | TRBD1
TGTGCCAGCATAAGCGGGACTGGGGATACGCAGTATTTT | CASISGTGDTQYF | TRBV2 | once | TRBJ2-3 | TRBD2